Following are 13 T cell receptor beta chains from one sample sequenced in a study of blood T cells in healthy people across ages. The use of a sample-barcoded 5' primer and a J-beta primer mix characterized a second PCR of roughly 7 to 11 cycles. TCRdb recomputed calls from the 5' RACE reads with MiXCR, one row per CDR3 protein. The sample shows about 1.4 million distinct CDR3 sequences, 55% to 75% of them seen only once. Sequenced sample: blood. These TCRs come from a man aged 18 to 30 in good health.

The chain uses TRBV5-1 and TRBJ2-3, with a possible D match to TRBD2 (6 bases). Germline V lookup: CDR1 SGHRS, CDR2 YFSETQ. This CDR3 has 15 amino acids. V dropped 4 bases and J dropped 4 bases, with 16 bases sitting between them. The DNA for the CDR3 is TGCGCCAGCAGCACCTCGACTAGTAGCTCAGATACGCAGTATTTT. Encoded protein: CASSTSTSSSDTQYF.

As concerns this clonotype: One junction end disagrees with the germline gene, perhaps due to a read error. The V and J genes are TRBV4-1 and TRBJ2-1, with 7 bases fitting TRBD2. The germline V gene has CDR1 MGHRA and CDR2 YSYEKL. This CDR3 spans 17 amino acids. CDR3 sequence reads: CASGHPAASGSYNEQFF. The CDR3 coding sequence is TGCGCCAGCGGCCATCCCGCGGCTAGCGGATCCTACAATGAGCAGTTCTTC.

The genes are TRBV5-1 and TRBJ1-6; possibly TRBD1 for D (5 bases). The CDR3 consists of 16 residues. The germline gives CDR1 SGHRS, CDR2 YFSETQ. The V and J ends lost 4 bases and 10 bases respectively, with 21 bases between them. The CDR3 DNA reads TGCGCCAGCAGCCCGATGGTTGACAGTAGGGAGTCACCCCTCCACTTT. Translated, it gives CASSPMVDSRESPLHF.

The chain has TRBV27 and TRBJ2-1, with D maybe TRBD2 (7 bases). V shed 6 bases and J shed 4 bases, with 13 bases lying between them. The germline gives CDR1 MNHEY, CDR2 SMNVEV (reference sequence). The CDR3 length is 14 residues. CDR3 DNA sequence: TGTGCCAGCAGGCGGAGGGGGGGTTACAATGAGCAGTTCTTC. This gives the protein CASRRRGGYNEQFF.

This clonotype was counted only a few times. This rearrangement joins TRBV20-1 to TRBJ2-1; 9 bases map to TRBD1. Trimming removed 1 base from V and 7 bases from J; junction bases left unmatched: 2. This CDR3 region has 13 residues. The germline CDR1 and CDR2 sequences are DFQATT and SNEGSKA (reference sequence). The CDR3 DNA reads TGCAGTGCTAGAGGGGGGACAGGGAATGAGCAGTTCTTC. Translated, it gives CSARGGTGNEQFF.

V and J are TRBV11-2 and TRBJ2-3; D is uncertain. Germline V CDR1 and CDR2: SGHAT, FQNNGV. CDR3 length: 14 residues. Deletions cut 5 bases from V and 6 bases from J, with 15 bases between. The CDR3 sequence is CASSPVTLWDTQYF. CDR3 nucleotide sequence: TGTGCCAGCAGCCCCGTAACCCTTTGGGATACGCAGTATTTT.

The chain has TRBV27 and TRBJ2-1; TRBD2 matches at 9 bases. Per germline, CDR1 MNHEY and CDR2 SMNVEV (reference sequence). The ends lost 0 bases at V and 6 bases at J; junction bases unmatched: 6. This CDR3 spans 16 amino acids. CDR3 sequence: CASSLSVAGGPNEQFF. Here the CDR3 DNA reads TGTGCCAGCAGTTTATCTGTTGCGGGGGGGCCCAATGAGCAGTTCTTC.

The genes are TRBV5-1 and TRBJ1-2; D gene unclear. Germline CDR1 is SGHRS and CDR2 is YFSETQ. This CDR3 has 12 residues. With 0 bases removed from V and 8 bases from J, the gap between germline ends came to 8 bases. The CDR3 nucleotides read TGCGCCAGCAGCTTGGGGCTGCGGGGCTACACCTTC. Its translation: CASSLGLRGYTF.

The chain links TRBV20-1 to TRBJ2-5, with 8 bases identical to TRBD1. CDR1 and CDR2 (germline): DFQATT, SNEGSKA (reference sequence). The J segment lost 4 bases and the V segment lost 7 bases, leaving 8 bases of the junction unmatched. There are 13 residues in the CDR3. The CDR3 coding sequence is TGCAGTGTCACGACAGGGGCGGGAGAGACCCAGTACTTC. Translation gives CSVTTGAGETQYF.

V gene TRBV3-1 combines with J gene TRBJ2-7, with D unresolved. Trimming removed 4 bases from V and 3 bases from J, with 10 bases in between. The CDR3 loop spans 13 amino acids. Germline CDR1 reads LGHDT; CDR2 reads YNNKEL (reference sequence). CDR3 loop: CASSLGPHYEQYF. The CDR3 nucleotides are TGTGCCAGCAGCCTAGGGCCCCACTACGAGCAGTACTTC.

V is TRBV25-1 and J is TRBJ2-5; a possible D gene is TRBD1 (6 bases). V shed 3 bases and J shed 9 bases, with 26 bases lying between them. CDR1 and CDR2 (germline): MGHDK, SYGVNS. CDR3 length: 17 residues. CDR3 sequence: CASSDIIGRDILEAQYF. As DNA, the CDR3 is TGTGCCAGCAGTGATATTATTGGCAGGGACATATTGGAAGCCCAGTACTTC.

The chain uses TRBV6-6 and TRBJ1-3; D gene ambiguous. CDR1 and CDR2 (germline): MNHNY, SVGAGI (reference sequence). The V gene lost 5 bases and the J gene lost 3 bases, with 14 bases spanning the gap. This CDR3 region has 15 residues. DNA for the CDR3: TGTGCCAGCAGTACCGATCCCAGGCGTGGAAACACCATATATTTT. Its translation: CASSTDPRRGNTIYF.

A few counts support this clonotype. The gene calls are TRBV28 and TRBJ1-2; D is possibly TRBD1 (5 bases). Trimming cost V 4 bases and J 7 bases, with 25 bases left between them. The CDR3 runs to 17 residues. Looked up from germline, CDR1 is MDHEN and CDR2 is SYDVKM. CDR3 loop: CASSSSPGHGWVGGYTF. CDR3 in DNA: TGTGCCAGCAGTTCTTCCCCAGGGCATGGGTGGGTTGGTGGCTACACCTTC.